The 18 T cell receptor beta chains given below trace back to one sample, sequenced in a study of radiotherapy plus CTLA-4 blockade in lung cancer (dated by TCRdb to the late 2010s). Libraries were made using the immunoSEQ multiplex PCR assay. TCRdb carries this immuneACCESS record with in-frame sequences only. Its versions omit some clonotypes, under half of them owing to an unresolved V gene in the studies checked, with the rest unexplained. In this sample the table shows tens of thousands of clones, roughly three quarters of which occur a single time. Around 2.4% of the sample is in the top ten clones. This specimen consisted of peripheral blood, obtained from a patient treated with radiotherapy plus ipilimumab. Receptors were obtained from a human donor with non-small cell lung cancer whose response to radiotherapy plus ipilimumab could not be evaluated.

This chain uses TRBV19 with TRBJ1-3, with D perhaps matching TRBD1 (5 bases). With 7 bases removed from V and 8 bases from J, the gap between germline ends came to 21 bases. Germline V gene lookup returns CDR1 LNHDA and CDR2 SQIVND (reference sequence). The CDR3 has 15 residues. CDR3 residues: CASKASLRQGYTIYF. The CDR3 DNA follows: TGTGCCAGTAAGGCTAGTCTGCGGCAGGGATACACCATATATTTT.

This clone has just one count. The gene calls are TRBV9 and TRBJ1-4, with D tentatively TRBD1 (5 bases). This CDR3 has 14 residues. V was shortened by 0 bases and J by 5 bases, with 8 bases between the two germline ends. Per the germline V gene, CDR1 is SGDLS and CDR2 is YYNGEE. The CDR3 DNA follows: TGTGCCAGCAGCGTAGGCGGGGGAAATGAAAAACTGTTTTTT. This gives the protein CASSVGGGNEKLFF.

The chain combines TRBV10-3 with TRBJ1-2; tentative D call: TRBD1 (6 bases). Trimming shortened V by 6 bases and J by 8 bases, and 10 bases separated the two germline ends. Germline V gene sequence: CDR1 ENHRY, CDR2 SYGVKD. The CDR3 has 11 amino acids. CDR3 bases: TGTGCCATCAGGGGGACAATCGGCTACACCTTC. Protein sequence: CAIRGTIGYTF.

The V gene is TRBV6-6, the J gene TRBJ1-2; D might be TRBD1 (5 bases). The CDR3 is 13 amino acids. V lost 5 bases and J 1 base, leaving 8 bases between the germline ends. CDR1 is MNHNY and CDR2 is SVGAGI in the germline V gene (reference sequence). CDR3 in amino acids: CASSRDSNYGYTF. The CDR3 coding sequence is TGTGCCAGCAGTCGAGACAGTAACTATGGCTACACCTTC.

CDR3 protein: CASSYRGPTTGELFF. The CDR3 DNA is TGTGCCAGCAGCTACAGGGGCCCGACCACCGGGGAGCTGTTTTTT. The J gene is TRBJ2-2, the V gene TRBV7-9; 7 bases match TRBD1. The junction had 6 bases not matched to a gene; V was cut back by 4 bases and J by 4 bases. The CDR3 has 15 amino acids. Germline loops: CDR1 SEHNR, CDR2 FQNEAQ (reference sequence).

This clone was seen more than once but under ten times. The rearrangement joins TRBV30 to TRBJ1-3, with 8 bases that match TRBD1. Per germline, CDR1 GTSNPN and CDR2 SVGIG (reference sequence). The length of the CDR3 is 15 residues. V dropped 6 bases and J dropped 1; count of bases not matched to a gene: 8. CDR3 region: CACSIRGRSGNTIYF. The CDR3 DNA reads TGTGCCTGCTCAATCAGGGGGCGGTCTGGAAACACCATATATTTT. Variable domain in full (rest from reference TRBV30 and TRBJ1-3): SQTIHQWPATLVQPVGSPLSLECTVEGTSNPNLYWYRQAAGRGLQLLFYSVGIGQISSEVPQNLSASRPQDRQFILSSKKLLLSDSGFYLCACSIRGRSGNTIYFGEGSWLTVV.

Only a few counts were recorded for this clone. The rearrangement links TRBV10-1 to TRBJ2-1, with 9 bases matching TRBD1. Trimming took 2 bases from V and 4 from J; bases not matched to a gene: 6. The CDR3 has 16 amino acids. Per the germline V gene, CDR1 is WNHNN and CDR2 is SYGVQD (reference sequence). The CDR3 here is CASSEEDRGRYNEQFF. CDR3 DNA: TGCGCCAGCAGTGAGGAGGACAGGGGAAGGTACAATGAGCAGTTCTTC.

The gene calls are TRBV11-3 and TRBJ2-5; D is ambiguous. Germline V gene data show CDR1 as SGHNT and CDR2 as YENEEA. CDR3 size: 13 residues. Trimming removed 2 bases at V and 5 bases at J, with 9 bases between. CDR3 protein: CASSLLYGETQYF. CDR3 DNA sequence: TGTGCCAGCAGCTTATTGTACGGGGAGACCCAGTACTTC.

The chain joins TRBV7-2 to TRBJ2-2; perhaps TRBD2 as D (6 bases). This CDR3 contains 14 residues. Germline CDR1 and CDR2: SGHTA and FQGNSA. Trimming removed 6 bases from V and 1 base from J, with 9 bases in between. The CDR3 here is CASRRDLNTGELFF. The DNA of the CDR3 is TGTGCCAGCAGGCGGGACCTGAACACCGGGGAGCTGTTTTTT.

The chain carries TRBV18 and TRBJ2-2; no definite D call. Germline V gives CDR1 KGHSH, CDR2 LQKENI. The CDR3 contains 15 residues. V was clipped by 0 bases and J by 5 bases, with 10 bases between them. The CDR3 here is CASSPPWVATGELFF. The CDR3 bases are TGTGCCAGCTCACCACCATGGGTAGCTACCGGGGAGCTGTTTTTT.

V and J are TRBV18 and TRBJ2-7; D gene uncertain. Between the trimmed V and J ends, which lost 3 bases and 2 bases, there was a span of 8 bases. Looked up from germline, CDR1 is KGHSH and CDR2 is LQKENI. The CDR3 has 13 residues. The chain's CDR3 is CASSPYTAYEQYF. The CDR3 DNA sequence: TGTGCCAGCTCACCGTACACAGCCTACGAGCAGTACTTC.

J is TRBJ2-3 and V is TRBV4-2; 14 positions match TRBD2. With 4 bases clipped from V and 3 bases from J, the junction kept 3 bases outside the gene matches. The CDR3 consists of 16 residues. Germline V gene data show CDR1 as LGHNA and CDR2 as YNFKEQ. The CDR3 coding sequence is TGTGCCAGCAGCCCGAGACTAGCGGGGGGGACAGATACGCAGTATTTT. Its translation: CASSPRLAGGTDTQYF.

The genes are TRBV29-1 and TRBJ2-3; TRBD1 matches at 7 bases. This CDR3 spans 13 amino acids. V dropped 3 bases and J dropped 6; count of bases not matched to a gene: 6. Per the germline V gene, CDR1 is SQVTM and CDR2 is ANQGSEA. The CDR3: CSVELEGADTQYF. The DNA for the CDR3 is TGCAGCGTTGAGCTAGAGGGGGCGGATACGCAGTATTTT.

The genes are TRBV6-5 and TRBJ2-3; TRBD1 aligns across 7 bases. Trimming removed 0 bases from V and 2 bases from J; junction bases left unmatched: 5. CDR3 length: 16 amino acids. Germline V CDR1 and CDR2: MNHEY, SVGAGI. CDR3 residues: CASSYSWDRHTDTQYF. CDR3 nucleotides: TGTGCCAGCAGTTACTCGTGGGACAGACACACAGATACGCAGTATTTT.

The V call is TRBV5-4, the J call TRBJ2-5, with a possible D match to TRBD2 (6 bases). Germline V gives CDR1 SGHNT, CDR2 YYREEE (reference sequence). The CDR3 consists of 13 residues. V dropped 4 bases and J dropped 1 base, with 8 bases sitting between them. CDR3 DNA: TGTGCCAGCAGCCGGGGACTCCAAGAGACCCAGTACTTC. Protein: CASSRGLQETQYF.

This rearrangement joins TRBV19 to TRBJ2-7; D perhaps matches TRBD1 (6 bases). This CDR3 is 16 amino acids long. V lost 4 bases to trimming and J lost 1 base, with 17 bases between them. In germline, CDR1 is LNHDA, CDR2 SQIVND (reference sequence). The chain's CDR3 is CASSTLQGPESYEQYF. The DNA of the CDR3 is TGTGCCAGTAGTACCCTACAGGGTCCAGAATCCTACGAGCAGTACTTC.

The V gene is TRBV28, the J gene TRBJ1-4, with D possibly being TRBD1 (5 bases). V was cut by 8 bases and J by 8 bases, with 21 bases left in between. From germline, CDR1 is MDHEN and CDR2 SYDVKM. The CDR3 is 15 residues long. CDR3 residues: CASGVGPGEREKLFF. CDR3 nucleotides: TGTGCCAGCGGGGTGGGGCCGGGAGAGAGGGAAAAACTGTTTTTT.

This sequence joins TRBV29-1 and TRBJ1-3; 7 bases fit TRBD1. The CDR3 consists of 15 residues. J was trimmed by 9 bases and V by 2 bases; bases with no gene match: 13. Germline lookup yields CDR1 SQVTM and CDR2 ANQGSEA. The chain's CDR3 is CSVEKPGRGRGTIYF. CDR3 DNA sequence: TGCAGCGTTGAAAAGCCGGGCAGGGGGAGAGGCACCATATATTTT.